This T cell receptor beta chain was sequenced in a study of blood T cell repertoires in COVID-19. About the study: Acute and convalescent COVID-19 samples came from the United States, Italy and Spain. PBMCs, B-cell-depleted T cells, or T cells were the source of the cDNA or gDNA that made up the material.

Profiled with immunoSEQ multiplex PCR; TCRdb holds only in-frame clones, not every one. The table has about 220,000 clones, about 90% seen once. This clone has just a few counts. The CDR3 consists of 14 residues. Germline CDR1 and CDR2: SGHRS and YFSETQ. J gave up 5 bases and V 4 bases, and 2 bases lay outside the gene matches. The rearrangement uses TRBV5-1 and TRBJ1-4; 10 bases align to TRBD1. Input material: peripheral blood. This clonotype was obtained from a man aged 40-50 years with active or convalescent COVID-19. The CDR3 protein is CASSPGQGNEKLFF. CDR3 sequence (DNA): TGCGCCAGCAGCCCGGGACAGGGGAATGAAAAACTGTTTTTT.